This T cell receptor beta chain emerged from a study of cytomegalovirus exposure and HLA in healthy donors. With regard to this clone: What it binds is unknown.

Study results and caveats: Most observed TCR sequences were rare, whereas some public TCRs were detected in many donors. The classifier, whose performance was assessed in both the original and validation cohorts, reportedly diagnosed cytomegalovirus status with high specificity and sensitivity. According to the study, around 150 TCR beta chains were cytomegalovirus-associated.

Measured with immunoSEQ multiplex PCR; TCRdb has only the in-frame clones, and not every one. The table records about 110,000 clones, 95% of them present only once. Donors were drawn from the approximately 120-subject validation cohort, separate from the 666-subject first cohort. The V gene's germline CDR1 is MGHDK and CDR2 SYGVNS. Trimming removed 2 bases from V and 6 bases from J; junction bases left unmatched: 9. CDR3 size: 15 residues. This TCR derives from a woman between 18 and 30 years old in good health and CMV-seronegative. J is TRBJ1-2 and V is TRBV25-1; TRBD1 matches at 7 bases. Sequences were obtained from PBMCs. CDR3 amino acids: CASSERGRGSDGYTF. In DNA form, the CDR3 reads TGTGCCAGCAGTGAAAGGGGCAGGGGGTCGGATGGCTACACCTTC.